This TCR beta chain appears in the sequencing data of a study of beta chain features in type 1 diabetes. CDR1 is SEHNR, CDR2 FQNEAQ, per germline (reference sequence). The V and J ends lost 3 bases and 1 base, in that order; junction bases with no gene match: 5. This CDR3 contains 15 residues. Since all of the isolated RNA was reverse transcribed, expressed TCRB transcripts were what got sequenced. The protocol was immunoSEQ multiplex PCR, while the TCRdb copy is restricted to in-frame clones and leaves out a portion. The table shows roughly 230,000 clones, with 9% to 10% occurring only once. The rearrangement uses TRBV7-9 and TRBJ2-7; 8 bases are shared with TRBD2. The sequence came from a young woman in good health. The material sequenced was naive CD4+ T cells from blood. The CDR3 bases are TGTGCCAGCAGCTTGGGACTAGTTACATCCTACGAGCAGTACTTC. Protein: CASSLGLVTSYEQYF.